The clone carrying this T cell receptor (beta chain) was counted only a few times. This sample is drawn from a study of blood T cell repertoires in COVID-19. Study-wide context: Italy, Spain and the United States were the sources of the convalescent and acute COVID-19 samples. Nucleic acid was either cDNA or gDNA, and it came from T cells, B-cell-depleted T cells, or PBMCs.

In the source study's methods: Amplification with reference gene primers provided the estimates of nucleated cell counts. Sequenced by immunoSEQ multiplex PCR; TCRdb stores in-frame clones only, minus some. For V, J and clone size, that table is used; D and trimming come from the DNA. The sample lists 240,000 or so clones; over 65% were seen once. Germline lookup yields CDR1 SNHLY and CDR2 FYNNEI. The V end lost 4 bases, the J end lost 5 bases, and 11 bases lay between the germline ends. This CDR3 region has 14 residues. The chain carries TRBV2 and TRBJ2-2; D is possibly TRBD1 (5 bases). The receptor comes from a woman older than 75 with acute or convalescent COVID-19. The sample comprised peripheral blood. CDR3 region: CASSGQGMTGELFF. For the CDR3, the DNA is TGTGCCAGCAGTGGGCAGGGAATGACCGGGGAGCTGTTTTTT.